This T cell receptor (beta chain) originates from a study of T cell repertoires in cytomegalovirus infection. In the study overall: Epitope selection comprised recently identified HLA-C-restricted CMV epitopes and well-studied HLA-B-restricted CMV epitopes. The study, taken as a whole, reports: HLA-C-restricted CMV clonotypes gave the most frequent clonotype in two of eight donors. Frequencies of public TCR beta families were cumulated, and this identified carriers of CMV plus the relevant HLA.

This CDR3 is 20 amino acids long. V was pared by 1 base and J by 3 bases, with 18 bases of the junction left unmatched. Germline lookup yields CDR1 SGHTA and CDR2 FQGTGA. This clonotype was counted a few times. What it recognizes is unknown. TCRdb analysed the reads with MiXCR anew, one entry per CDR3 protein. There are some 940,000 distinct CDR3 sequences in the sample; less than 40% occur only once, and about an eighth lies in the top ten. The origin of this receptor is a human donor in good health (CMV status not recorded). Some clones in this sample may be carry-over from other donors' samples. This rearrangement joins TRBV7-3 to TRBJ1-5, with TRBD1 matching 7 bases. Sequencing used cultured CD8+ T cells from PBMCs, obtained from culture after CMV antigen stimulation. CDR3 sequence (DNA): TGTGCCAGCAGCTTAATCGGGATGACAGGGTTGAGAAGAATCAATCAGCCCCAGCATTTT. As protein: CASSLIGMTGLRRINQPQHF.